This is a list of T cell receptor beta chains from one sample in a study of blood T cell repertoires in COVID-19. Sequencing used immunoSEQ multiplex PCR; TCRdb keeps in-frame clones, though not all of them. Of over 150,000 clones in the sample, roughly 88% were seen once. Sequenced sample: peripheral blood. The source is a middle-aged woman with COVID-19, enrolled during active disease. The conserved cysteine and the conserved F or W are not part of the CDR3 here.

v_gene: TRBV10-3; CDR3aa: AITRQDVGYEQY
v_gene: TRBV6-5; CDR3aa: ASMWGGLTDTQY
v_gene: TRBV19; CDR3aa: ASSIKGARLDGRYT
v_gene: TRBV7-6; CDR3aa: ASSPGTSGRDTQY
v_gene: TRBV14; CDR3aa: ASSQDGVGPGNTIY
v_gene: TRBV11-2; CDR3aa: ASSLGGRGSNTEAF
v_gene: TRBV11-2; CDR3aa: ASSPGGTEAF
v_gene: TRBV27; CDR3aa: ASRSSYNSPLH
v_gene: TRBV19; CDR3aa: ASSLRTGTHEQY
v_gene: TRBV5-1; CDR3aa: ASSLNSVDEQF
v_gene: TRBV16; CDR3aa: ASSLQTGPNTEAF
v_gene: TRBV14; CDR3aa: ASSPGAAPNSPLH
v_gene: TRBV5-8; CDR3aa: ASSWPTATNYEDEQY
v_gene: TRBV6-5; CDR3aa: ANHLGRGGEKLF
v_gene: TRBV28; CDR3aa: ASSLFIRGHEQY
v_gene: TRBV27; CDR3aa: ASSLAGTGGGSSGYT
v_gene: TRBV19; CDR3aa: ASRPRQGAFYEQY
v_gene: TRBV4-2; CDR3aa: ASSRGQGASTEAF
v_gene: TRBV6-5; CDR3aa: ASSYSRLNYGYT
v_gene: TRBV3-1/TRBV3-2; CDR3aa: ASSQASGGGHGEQF
v_gene: TRBV2; CDR3aa: ASSTSAANIADTQY
v_gene: TRBV13; CDR3aa: ASSLAGDNEQF
v_gene: TRBV7-2; CDR3aa: ASSLVTGQDQPQH
v_gene: TRBV5-6; CDR3aa: ASRPGARLKWGYT
v_gene: TRBV7-9; CDR3aa: ASSHTGGSYGYT
v_gene: TRBV19; CDR3aa: ASSIQTGVYNEQF
v_gene: TRBV7-8; CDR3aa: ASSSVLFPTDTQY
v_gene: TRBV7-3; CDR3aa: ASSSSNRGNEQF
v_gene: TRBV6-5; CDR3aa: ASSYNRGIAKGYT
v_gene: TRBV6-5; CDR3aa: ASHDRASTNIQY
v_gene: TRBV5-1; CDR3aa: ASSSSGREAGYT
v_gene: TRBV9; CDR3aa: ASSVGGLAGQETQY
v_gene: TRBV10-2; CDR3aa: ASCSRQGRLYEQY
v_gene: TRBV7-2; CDR3aa: ASSQGNQPQH
v_gene: TRBV4-2; CDR3aa: ASSQERGGYNEQF
v_gene: TRBV7-9; CDR3aa: ASSRVGGTHTEAF
v_gene: TRBV5-6; CDR3aa: ASRHDRNTEAF
v_gene: TRBV7-9; CDR3aa: ASSSHRDEQF
v_gene: TRBV6-6; CDR3aa: ASRGQGEANYGYT
v_gene: TRBV5-1; CDR3aa: ASSLGAHEQY
v_gene: TRBV4-1; CDR3aa: ASSQWQGSKEQY
v_gene: TRBV6-5; CDR3aa: ASSYEVTDTQY
v_gene: TRBV28; CDR3aa: ATPQGASTDTQY
v_gene: TRBV6-4; CDR3aa: ASSDSGGSPYNEQF
v_gene: TRBV20-1; CDR3aa: SVQGTTEAF
v_gene: TRBV27; CDR3aa: ASRESSGGGYT
v_gene: TRBV18; CDR3aa: ASSPRPGTSLNTGELF
v_gene: TRBV4-1; CDR3aa: ASSPLSGYTNTGELF